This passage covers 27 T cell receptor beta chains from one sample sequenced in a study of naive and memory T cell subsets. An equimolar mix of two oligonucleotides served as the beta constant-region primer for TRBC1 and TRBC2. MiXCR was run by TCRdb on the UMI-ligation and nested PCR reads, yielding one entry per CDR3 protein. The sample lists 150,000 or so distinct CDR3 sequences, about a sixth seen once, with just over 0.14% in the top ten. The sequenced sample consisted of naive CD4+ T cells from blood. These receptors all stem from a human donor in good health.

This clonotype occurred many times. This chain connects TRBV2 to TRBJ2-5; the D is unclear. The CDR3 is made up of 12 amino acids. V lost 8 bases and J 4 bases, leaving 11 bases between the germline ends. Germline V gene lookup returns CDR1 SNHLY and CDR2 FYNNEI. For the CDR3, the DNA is TGTGCCAGCCACAAGGCCGGAGAGACCCAGTACTTC. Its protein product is CASHKAGETQYF.

CDR3: CASSLAFLAGDIQYF. The CDR3 DNA is TGTGCCAGCAGCTTAGCGTTCTTAGCGGGAGACATTCAGTACTTC. The chain links TRBV11-2 to TRBJ2-4; 9 nucleotides match TRBD2. Germline CDR1 and CDR2: SGHAT and FQNNGV. The CDR3 extends over 15 amino acids. J was trimmed by 8 bases and V by 1 base; bases with no gene match: 6.

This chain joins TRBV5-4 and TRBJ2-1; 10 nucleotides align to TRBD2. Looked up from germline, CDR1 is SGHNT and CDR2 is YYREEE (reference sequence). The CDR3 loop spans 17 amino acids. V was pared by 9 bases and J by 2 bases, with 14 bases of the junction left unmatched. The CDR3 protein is CATTRTSGAITYNEQFF. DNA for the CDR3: TGTGCCACCACGAGGACTAGCGGCGCTATCACCTACAATGAGCAGTTCTTC.

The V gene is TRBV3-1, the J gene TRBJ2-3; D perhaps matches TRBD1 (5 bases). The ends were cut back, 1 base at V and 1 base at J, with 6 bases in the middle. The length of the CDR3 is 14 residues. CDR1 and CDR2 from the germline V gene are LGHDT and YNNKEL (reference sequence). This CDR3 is CASSQGRGTDTQYF. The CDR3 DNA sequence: TGTGCCAGCAGCCAAGGCAGGGGCACAGATACGCAGTATTTT.

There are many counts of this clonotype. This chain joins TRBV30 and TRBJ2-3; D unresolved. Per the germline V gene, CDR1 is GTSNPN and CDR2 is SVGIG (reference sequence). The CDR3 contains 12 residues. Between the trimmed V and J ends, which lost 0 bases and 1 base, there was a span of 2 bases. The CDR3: CAWSVRTDTQYF. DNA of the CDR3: TGTGCCTGGAGTGTGCGCACAGATACGCAGTATTTT.

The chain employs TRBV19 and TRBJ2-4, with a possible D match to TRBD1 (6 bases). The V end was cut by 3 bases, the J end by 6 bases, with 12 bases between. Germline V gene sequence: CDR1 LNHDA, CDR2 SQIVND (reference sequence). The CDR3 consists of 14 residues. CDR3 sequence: CASSIERRGNIQYF. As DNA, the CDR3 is TGTGCCAGTAGTATCGAGCGCAGGGGAAACATTCAGTACTTC.

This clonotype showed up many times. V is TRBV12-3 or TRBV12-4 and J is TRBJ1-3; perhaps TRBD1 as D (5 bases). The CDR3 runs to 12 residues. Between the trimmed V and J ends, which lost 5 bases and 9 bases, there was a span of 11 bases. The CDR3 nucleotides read TGTGCCAGCAGTCCCCTGGGGCGCACCATATATTTT. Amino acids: CASSPLGRTIYF.

DNA for the CDR3: TGTGCCAGCAGTGTATCTGGTCCTGAAGCTTTCTTT. Its translation is CASSVSGPEAFF. The rearrangement joins TRBV2 to TRBJ1-1; D is uncertain. This CDR3 region has 12 residues. V was trimmed by 4 bases and J by 6 bases, leaving 9 bases between them. Germline CDR1 reads SNHLY; CDR2 reads FYNNEI.

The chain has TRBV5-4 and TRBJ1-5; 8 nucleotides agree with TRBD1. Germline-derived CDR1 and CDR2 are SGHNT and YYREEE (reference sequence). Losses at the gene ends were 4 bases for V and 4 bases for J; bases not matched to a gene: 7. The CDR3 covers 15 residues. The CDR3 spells CASSIGQGPNQPQHF. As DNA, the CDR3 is TGTGCCAGCAGCATCGGACAGGGACCAAATCAGCCCCAGCATTTT. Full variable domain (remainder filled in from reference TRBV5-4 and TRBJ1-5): ETGVTQSPTHLIKTRGQQVTLRCSSQSGHNTVSWYQQALGQGPQFIFQYYREEENGRGNFPPRFSGLQFPNYSSELNVNALELDDSALYLCASSIGQGPNQPQHFGDGTRLSIL.

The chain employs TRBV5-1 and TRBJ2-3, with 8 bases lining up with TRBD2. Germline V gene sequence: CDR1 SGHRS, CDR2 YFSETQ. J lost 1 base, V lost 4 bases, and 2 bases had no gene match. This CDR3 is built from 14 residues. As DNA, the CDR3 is TGCGCCAGCAGCGCGACTAGCGGCACAGATACGCAGTATTTT. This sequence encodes CASSATSGTDTQYF.

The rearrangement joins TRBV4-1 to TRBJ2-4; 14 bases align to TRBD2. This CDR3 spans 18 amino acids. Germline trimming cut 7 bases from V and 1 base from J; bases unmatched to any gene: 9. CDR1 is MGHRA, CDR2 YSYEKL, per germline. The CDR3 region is CASNLGLAGGEAKNIQYF. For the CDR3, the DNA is TGCGCCAGCAATCTCGGACTAGCGGGAGGTGAGGCCAAAAACATTCAGTACTTC.

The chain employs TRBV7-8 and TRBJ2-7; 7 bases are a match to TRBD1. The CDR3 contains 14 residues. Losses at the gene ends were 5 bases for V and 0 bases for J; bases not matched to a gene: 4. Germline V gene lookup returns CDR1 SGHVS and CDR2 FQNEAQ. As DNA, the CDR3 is TGTGCCAGCAGCGCGACAGGGATCTCCTACGAGCAGTACTTC. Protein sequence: CASSATGISYEQYF.

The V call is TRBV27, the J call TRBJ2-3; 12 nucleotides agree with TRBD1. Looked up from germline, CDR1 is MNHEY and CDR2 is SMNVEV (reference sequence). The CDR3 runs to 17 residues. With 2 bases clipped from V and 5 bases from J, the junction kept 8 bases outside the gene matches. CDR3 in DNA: TGTGCCAGCAGTTTAAAGGGACAGGGGGCTTGGGGAGATACGCAGTATTTT. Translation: CASSLKGQGAWGDTQYF.

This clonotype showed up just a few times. The CDR3, as DNA: TGTGCCAGCAGCTTCGGGACTGCGGCCGAGCAGTACTTC. Its protein product is CASSFGTAAEQYF. This sequence joins TRBV11-1 and TRBJ2-7; weak D call: TRBD2 (6 bases). V dropped 3 bases and J dropped 6 bases, with 12 bases sitting between them. CDR1 is SGHAT and CDR2 is FQDESV in the germline V gene (reference sequence). The CDR3 covers 13 residues.

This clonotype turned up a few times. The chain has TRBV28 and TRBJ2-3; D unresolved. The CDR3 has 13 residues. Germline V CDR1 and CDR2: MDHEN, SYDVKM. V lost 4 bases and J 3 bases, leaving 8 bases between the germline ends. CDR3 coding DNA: TGTGCCAGCAGTTCCGTCTCGACAGATACGCAGTATTTT. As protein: CASSSVSTDTQYF.

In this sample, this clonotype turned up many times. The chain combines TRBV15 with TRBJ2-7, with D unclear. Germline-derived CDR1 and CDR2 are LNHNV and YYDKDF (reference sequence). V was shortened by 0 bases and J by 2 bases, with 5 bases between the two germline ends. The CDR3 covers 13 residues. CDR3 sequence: CATSRDLPYEQYF. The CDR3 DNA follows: TGTGCCACCAGCAGAGATCTCCCCTACGAGCAGTACTTC.

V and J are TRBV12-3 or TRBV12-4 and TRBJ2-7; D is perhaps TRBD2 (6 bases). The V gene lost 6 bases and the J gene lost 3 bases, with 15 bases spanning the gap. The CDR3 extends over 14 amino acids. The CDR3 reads CASRRERGIYEQYF. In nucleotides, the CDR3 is TGTGCCAGCAGACGTGAACGGGGGATCTACGAGCAGTACTTC.

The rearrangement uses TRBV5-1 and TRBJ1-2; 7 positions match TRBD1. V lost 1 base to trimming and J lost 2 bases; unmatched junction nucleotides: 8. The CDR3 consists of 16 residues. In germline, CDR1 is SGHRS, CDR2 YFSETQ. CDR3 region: CASSLLGGQQNYGYTF. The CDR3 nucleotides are TGCGCCAGCAGCTTGCTAGGGGGACAGCAAAACTATGGCTACACCTTC.

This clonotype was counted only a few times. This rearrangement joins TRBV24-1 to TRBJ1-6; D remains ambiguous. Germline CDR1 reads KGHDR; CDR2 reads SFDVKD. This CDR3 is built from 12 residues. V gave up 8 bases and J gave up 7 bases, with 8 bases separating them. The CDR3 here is CATITENSPLHF. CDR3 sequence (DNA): TGTGCCACCATAACAGAGAATTCACCCCTCCACTTT.

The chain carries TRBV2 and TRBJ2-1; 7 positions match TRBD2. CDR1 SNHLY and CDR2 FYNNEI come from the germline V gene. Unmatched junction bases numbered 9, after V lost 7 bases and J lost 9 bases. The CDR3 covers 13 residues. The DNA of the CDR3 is TGTGCCAGCATCTCCGGAACTAGCGTTGAGCAGTTCTTC. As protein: CASISGTSVEQFF.

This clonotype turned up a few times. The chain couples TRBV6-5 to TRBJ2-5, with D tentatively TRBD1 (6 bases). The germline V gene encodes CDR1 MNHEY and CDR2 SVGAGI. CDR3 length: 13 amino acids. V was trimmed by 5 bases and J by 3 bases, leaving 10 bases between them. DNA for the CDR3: TGTGCCAGCAGTCAGGGGATCGAAGAGACCCAGTACTTC. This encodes CASSQGIEETQYF.

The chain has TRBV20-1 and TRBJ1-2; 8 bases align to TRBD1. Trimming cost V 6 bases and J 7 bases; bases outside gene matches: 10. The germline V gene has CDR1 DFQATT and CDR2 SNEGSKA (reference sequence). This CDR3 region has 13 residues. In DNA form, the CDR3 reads TGCAGTGCCAGGGGAACAGGGGGGCTTGGCTACACCTTC. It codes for CSARGTGGLGYTF.

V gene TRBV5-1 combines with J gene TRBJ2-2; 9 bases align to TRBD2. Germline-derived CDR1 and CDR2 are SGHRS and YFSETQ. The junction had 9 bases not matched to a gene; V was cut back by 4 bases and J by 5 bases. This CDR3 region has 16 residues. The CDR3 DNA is TGCGCCAGCAGCCCCTTAGCGGGAGTAGCGACCGGGGAGCTGTTTTTT. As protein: CASSPLAGVATGELFF.

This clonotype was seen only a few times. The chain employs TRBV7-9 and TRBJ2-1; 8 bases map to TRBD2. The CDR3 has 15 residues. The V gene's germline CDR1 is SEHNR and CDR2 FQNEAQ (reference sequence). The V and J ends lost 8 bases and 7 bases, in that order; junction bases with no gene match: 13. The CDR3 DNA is TGTGCCAGCGCGATGGGACTAGGCCGAGGGAATGAGCAGTTCTTC. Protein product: CASAMGLGRGNEQFF.

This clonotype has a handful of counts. CDR3 DNA: TGTGCCAGCAGACGAACCTTCACCGGGGAGCTGTTTTTT. This gives the protein CASRRTFTGELFF. This chain connects TRBV2 to TRBJ2-2; D is unclear. Trimming took 6 bases from V and 4 from J, leaving 9 bases between them. Looked up from germline, CDR1 is SNHLY and CDR2 is FYNNEI. The CDR3 is 13 residues long. Looking up the rest from reference TRBV2 and TRBJ2-2 gives the full variable domain: EPEVTQTPSHQVTQMGQEVILRCVPISNHLYFYWYRQILGQKVEFLVSFYNNEISEKSEIFDDQFSVERPDGSNFTLKIRSTKLEDSAMYFCASRRTFTGELFFGEGSRLTVL.

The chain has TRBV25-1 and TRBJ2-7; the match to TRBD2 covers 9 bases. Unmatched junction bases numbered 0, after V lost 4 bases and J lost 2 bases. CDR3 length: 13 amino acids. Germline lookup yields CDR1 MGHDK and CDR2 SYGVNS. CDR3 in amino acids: CASSGGGAYEQYF. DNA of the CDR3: TGTGCCAGCAGTGGCGGGGGGGCCTACGAGCAGTACTTC.

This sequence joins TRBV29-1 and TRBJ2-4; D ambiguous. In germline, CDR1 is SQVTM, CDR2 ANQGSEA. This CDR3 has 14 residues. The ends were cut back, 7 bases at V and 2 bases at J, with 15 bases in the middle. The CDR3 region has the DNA TGCAGCGCCGCCACTCCAGCGACCAAAAACATTCAGTACTTC. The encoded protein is CSAATPATKNIQYF.